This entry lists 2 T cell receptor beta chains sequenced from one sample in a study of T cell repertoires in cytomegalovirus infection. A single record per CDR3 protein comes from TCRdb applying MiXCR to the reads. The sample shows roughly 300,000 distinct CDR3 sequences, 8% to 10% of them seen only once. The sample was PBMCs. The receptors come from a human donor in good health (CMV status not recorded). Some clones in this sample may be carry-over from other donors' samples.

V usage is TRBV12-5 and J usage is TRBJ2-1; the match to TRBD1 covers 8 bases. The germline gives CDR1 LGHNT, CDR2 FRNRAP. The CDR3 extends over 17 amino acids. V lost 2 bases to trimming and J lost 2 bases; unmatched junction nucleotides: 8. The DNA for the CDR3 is TGTGCTAGTGGTTTGCCGTCGGACAGGGCGGCCTACAATGAGCAGTTCTTC. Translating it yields CASGLPSDRAAYNEQFF.

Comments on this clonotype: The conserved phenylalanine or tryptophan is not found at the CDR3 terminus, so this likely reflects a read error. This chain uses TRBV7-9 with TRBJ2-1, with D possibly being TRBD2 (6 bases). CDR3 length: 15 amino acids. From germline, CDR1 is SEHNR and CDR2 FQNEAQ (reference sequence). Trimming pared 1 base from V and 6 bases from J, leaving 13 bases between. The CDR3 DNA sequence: TGTGCCAGCAGCTTAGATGGGGGGAGCGGCAATGAGCAGTTCCTC. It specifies CASSLDGGSGNEQFL.